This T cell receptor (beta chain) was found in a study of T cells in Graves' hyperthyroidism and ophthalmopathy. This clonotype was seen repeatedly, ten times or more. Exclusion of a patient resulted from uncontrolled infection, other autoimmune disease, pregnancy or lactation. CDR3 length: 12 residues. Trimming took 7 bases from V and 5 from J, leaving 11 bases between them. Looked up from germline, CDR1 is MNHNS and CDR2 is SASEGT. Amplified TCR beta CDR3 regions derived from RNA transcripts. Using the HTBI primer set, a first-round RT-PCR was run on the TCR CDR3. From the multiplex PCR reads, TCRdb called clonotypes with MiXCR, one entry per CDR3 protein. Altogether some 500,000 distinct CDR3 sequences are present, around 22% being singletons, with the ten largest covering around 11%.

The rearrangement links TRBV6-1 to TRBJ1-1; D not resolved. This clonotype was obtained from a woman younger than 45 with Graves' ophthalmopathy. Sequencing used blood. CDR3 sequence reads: CASTGIPTEAFF. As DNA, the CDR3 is TGTGCCAGCACTGGGATTCCGACTGAAGCTTTCTTT.